The 18 T cell receptor beta chains below come from one sample, sequenced in a study of cytomegalovirus exposure and HLA in healthy donors. The PCR used 60 Vbeta and 13 Jbeta primers. Data came from immunoSEQ multiplex PCR; TCRdb stores just in-frame clones and leaves some out. The table has 150,000 to 200,000 clones, 68% seen once; the top ten hold approximately 1.3%. The sequenced sample consisted of PBMCs. The receptors originated from a man over 45 in good health and CMV-seronegative.

The chain uses TRBV15 and TRBJ2-7, with a weak D call TRBD1 (5 bases). CDR1 is LNHNV and CDR2 is YYDKDF in the germline V gene (reference sequence). CDR3 length equals 16 residues. Trimming shortened V by 0 bases and J by 2 bases, and 14 bases separated the two germline ends. CDR3 residues: CATSRDRRQGPYEQYF. The CDR3 coding sequence is TGTGCCACCAGCAGAGATCGGCGGCAGGGTCCCTACGAGCAGTACTTC.

The chain is built from TRBV5-1 and TRBJ2-1, with a tentative D call TRBD2 (6 bases). The length of the CDR3 is 15 residues. V shed 0 bases and J shed 4 bases, with 11 bases lying between them. Germline-derived CDR1 and CDR2 are SGHRS and YFSETQ. The DNA for the CDR3 is TGCGCCAGCAGCTTGGGGGGTAGCGGTTACAATGAGCAGTTCTTC. This encodes CASSLGGSGYNEQFF.

In its sample, this clone was seen a few times. Relative to the germline gene, one junction end is altered; a read error may explain this. The chain links TRBV7-7 to TRBJ2-5; D is perhaps TRBD1 (6 bases). Germline CDR1 is SSHAT and CDR2 is FNYEAQ (reference sequence). The CDR3 has 14 residues. CDR3 in DNA: TGTGCTAGCAGCTTGCAGGGGCGCCAAGAGACCCAGTACTTC. The encoded protein is CASSLQGRQETQYF.

The chain employs TRBV7-2 and TRBJ1-2; tentative D call: TRBD1 (6 bases). There are 14 residues in the CDR3. The germline gives CDR1 SGHTA, CDR2 FQGNSA. The V end was cut by 4 bases, the J end by 8 bases, with 17 bases between. CDR3 bases: TGTGCCAGCAGCTGGGGATCAGGGGCTCGAGGCTACACCTTC. This gives the protein CASSWGSGARGYTF.

The chain employs TRBV7-2 and TRBJ2-5; D not resolved. The germline V and J ends were trimmed by 2 bases and 5 bases, with 9 bases remaining between them. Germline V gene sequence: CDR1 SGHTA, CDR2 FQGNSA. CDR3 length: 13 amino acids. CDR3 amino acids: CASSLKYRETQYF. The CDR3 region has the DNA TGTGCCAGCAGCTTAAAGTATCGGGAGACCCAGTACTTC.

V is TRBV7-6 and J is TRBJ1-2; 9 bases fit TRBD1. From germline, CDR1 is SGHVS and CDR2 FNYEAQ. This CDR3 is 14 amino acids long. V was pared by 5 bases and J by 7 bases, with 8 bases of the junction left unmatched. The CDR3: CASSPAQGAGGYTF. CDR3 DNA sequence: TGTGCCAGCAGCCCAGCACAGGGGGCAGGTGGCTACACCTTC.

The V and J genes are TRBV15 and TRBJ2-2; TRBD1 matches 10 bases. After removal of 4 bases from V and 2 bases from J, the junction contained 10 bases not matched to a gene. There are 18 residues in the CDR3. Germline V gene data show CDR1 as LNHNV and CDR2 as YYDKDF (reference sequence). CDR3 nucleotides: TGTGCCACCAGCAACCCTAAAGACAGGGGGCGTAACACCGGGGAGCTGTTTTTT. It codes for CATSNPKDRGRNTGELFF.

The rearrangement joins TRBV6-4 to TRBJ2-1; tentative D call: TRBD2 (5 bases). The germline gives CDR1 MRHNA, CDR2 SNTAGT. The V end was cut by 6 bases, the J end by 0 bases, with 9 bases between. The CDR3 length is 14 residues. This chain's CDR3 is CASSLRGSYNEQFF. DNA for the CDR3: TGTGCCAGCAGCCTCCGGGGCTCCTACAATGAGCAGTTCTTC.

For the CDR3, the DNA is TGTGCCAGCAGCTTGGGGGGGCTTAATGAAAAACTGTTTTTT. Translation gives CASSLGGLNEKLFF. The V gene is TRBV5-4, the J gene TRBJ1-4; possibly TRBD1 for D (6 bases). Germline CDR1 SGHNT, CDR2 YYREEE (reference sequence). V was shortened by 0 bases and J by 4 bases, with 7 bases between the two germline ends. CDR3 size: 14 residues.

The gene calls are TRBV28 and TRBJ2-7; D remains unclear. The germline V and J ends were trimmed by 2 bases and 0 bases, with 11 bases remaining between them. The length of the CDR3 is 15 residues. CDR1 and CDR2 from the germline V gene are MDHEN and SYDVKM. The chain's CDR3 is CASSLKMAVSYEQYF. DNA for the CDR3: TGTGCCAGCAGTTTAAAGATGGCGGTCTCCTACGAGCAGTACTTC.

V usage is TRBV18 and J usage is TRBJ1-3, with TRBD1 matching 7 bases. The CDR3 has 19 amino acids. V trimming: 1 base; J trimming: 4 bases; junction bases outside the gene matches: 16. Germline values: CDR1 KGHSH, CDR2 LQKENI. CDR3 coding DNA: TGTGCCAGCTCACCACAGAGGCAGGGGGAACGTAGTTGGGGAAACACCATATATTTT. It codes for CASSPQRQGERSWGNTIYF.

The rearrangement joins TRBV7-7 to TRBJ2-5; D is uncertain. Germline V CDR1 and CDR2: SSHAT, FNYEAQ (reference sequence). Deletions cut 1 base from V and 4 bases from J, with 10 bases between. The CDR3 loop spans 14 amino acids. CDR3 loop: CASSLGARGETQYF. The DNA of the CDR3 is TGTGCCAGCAGCTTAGGAGCCCGCGGAGAGACCCAGTACTTC.

This clone was seen more than once but under ten times. The chain is built from TRBV5-8 and TRBJ1-1; the D is unclear. Trimming removed 4 bases from V and 5 bases from J, with 9 bases in between. CDR3 length: 12 residues. Germline V gene sequence: CDR1 SGHTS, CDR2 YDEGEE. CDR3 amino acids: CASSLRGTEAFF. The CDR3 DNA is TGTGCCAGCAGCCTGAGAGGGACTGAAGCTTTCTTT.

The chain joins TRBV6-5 to TRBJ1-4; D might be TRBD1 (6 bases). V lost 6 bases and J 7 bases, leaving 15 bases between the germline ends. The CDR3 covers 14 residues. Per the germline V gene, CDR1 is MNHEY and CDR2 is SVGAGI. In DNA form, the CDR3 reads TGTGCCAGCAGATCCCCAGGGGCCGGTGAAAAACTGTTTTTT. Residues: CASRSPGAGEKLFF.

The chain employs TRBV10-2 and TRBJ2-2; 14 positions match TRBD2. CDR1 and CDR2 from the germline V gene are WSHSY and SAAADI. The CDR3 extends over 15 amino acids. The ends lost 10 bases at V and 7 bases at J; junction bases unmatched: 8. CDR3 coding DNA: TGCGCCACCTCGACTAGCGGGGGGGAGGGCGGGGAGCTGTTTTTT. This sequence encodes CATSTSGGEGGELFF.

This chain links TRBV6-1 with TRBJ2-5, with TRBD1 matching 9 bases. The germline CDR1 and CDR2 sequences are MNHNS and SASEGT. The CDR3 sequence is 18 residues long. V lost 4 bases and J lost 2; bases outside the gene matches: 14. CDR3 nucleotides: TGTGCCAGCAGTGCCCTCTTTCAGACAGGGGGATCTCAAGAGACCCAGTACTTC. Amino acids: CASSALFQTGGSQETQYF.

The genes are TRBV27 and TRBJ2-1; 7 bases line up with TRBD1. There are 15 residues in the CDR3. Looked up from germline, CDR1 is MNHEY and CDR2 is SMNVEV (reference sequence). V was pared by 6 bases and J by 2 bases, with 7 bases of the junction left unmatched. The CDR3 is CASRLLTGTYNEQFF. The CDR3 DNA reads TGTGCCAGCAGGCTCCTGACAGGGACCTACAATGAGCAGTTCTTC.

The rearrangement links TRBV5-4 to TRBJ2-3; a weak D match, TRBD2 (5 bases). This CDR3 spans 13 amino acids. CDR1 and CDR2 from the germline V gene are SGHNT and YYREEE (reference sequence). V lost 4 bases and J lost 3, with 9 bases in between. This CDR3 is CASSAPGTDTQYF. Written as DNA, the CDR3 is TGTGCCAGCAGCGCTCCGGGGACAGATACGCAGTATTTT.